This T cell receptor (beta chain) was recorded in a study of T cell responses to AZD1222 COVID-19 vaccine. Assay used: immunoSEQ multiplex PCR; TCRdb lists only in-frame clones, some missing. Altogether 90,000 to 120,000 clones are present, about nine tenths being singletons, with the ten largest covering 3.5% to 5%. Study-wide results and limits: Seropositive status at baseline applied to only a handful of AZD1222 recipients. Vaccine-related CD4 TCRs covered spike, predominating at 160-218 and 743-854. The donor group comprised mostly white British people and more females; the analysis possibly underestimated clonal diversity.

This CDR3 is 14 amino acids long. With 3 bases clipped from V and 1 base from J, the junction kept 3 bases outside the gene matches. Germline lookup yields CDR1 SGDLS and CDR2 YYNGEE. This clone was detected once. The antigen is not known. This sequence originates from an adult in good health. This chain uses TRBV9 with TRBJ2-5; 7 nucleotides match TRBD1. The source was peripheral blood, collected on day 0 of AZD1222 vaccination. CDR3 nucleotides: TGTGCCAGCAGCGCAGGGACAGCCCAAGAGACCCAGTACTTC. Protein sequence: CASSAGTAQETQYF.